This T cell receptor (beta chain) was obtained from a study of blood T cell repertoires in COVID-19. Study-level information: The samples span acute and convalescent COVID-19 from the United States, Italy and Spain.

Germline CDR1 is LGHNA and CDR2 is YSLEER. V trimming: 4 bases; J trimming: 6 bases; junction bases outside the gene matches: 7. The CDR3 sequence is 15 residues long. Measured with immunoSEQ multiplex PCR; TCRdb has only the in-frame clones, and not every one. The sample holds approximately 200,000 clones, 85% to 90% seen once. The origin of this receptor is a woman aged 55-70 years with acute or convalescent COVID-19. Sequenced material: peripheral blood. The chain carries TRBV4-3 and TRBJ2-1, with TRBD2 matching 9 bases. CDR3 amino acids: CASSRGLAYGNEQFF. The CDR3 DNA reads as TGCGCCAGCAGCCGAGGACTAGCGTACGGCAATGAGCAGTTCTTC.